This TCR beta chain originates from a study of blood T cells in healthy people across ages. Study observations and caveats: Changes seen in expanded clonotypes were possibly confounded by donor CMV status left unknown. Correlation between TCR beta diversity and naive T cell percentage was strong.

The CDR3 has 16 residues. Trimming cost V 7 bases and J 0 bases, with 19 bases left between them. Germline V gene lookup returns CDR1 SGHAT and CDR2 FQNNGV. With regard to this clonotype: The antigen is not known.

A sample-barcoded 5' primer and a J-beta primer mix were used in a second PCR of roughly 7 to 11 cycles. TCRdb reanalysed the 5' RACE reads using MiXCR and keeps one entry per CDR3 protein. The sample gives 1 million or so distinct CDR3 sequences, roughly 24% of which show up once; less than 0.75% is in the top ten. The same sample was also studied in work on T cells of mothers and their children. That paper adds: RNA that had been extracted went wholly into cDNA synthesis, at 1.5 ug per 15 ul. Reads recorded for TCR beta CDR3 numbered over 8.5 million per mother and about 3 million per child.

The genes are TRBV11-2 and TRBJ2-7, with a weak D call TRBD2 (6 bases). The origin of this receptor is a girl aged 2 to 10 in good health. Sequences were obtained from blood. In nucleotides, the CDR3 is TGTGCCAGCAACGTTATCGGGGGAACCAGCTCCTACGAGCAGTACTTC. Amino acids: CASNVIGGTSSYEQYF.